What follows describes a single TCR beta chain. The CDR3 totals 17 residues. The ends lost 1 base at V and 3 bases at J; junction bases unmatched: 14. Germline CDR1 GTSNPN, CDR2 SVGIG (reference sequence). The sample belongs to a study of OX40 agonist ivuxolimab in advanced cancers. Clones were read by immunoSEQ multiplex PCR, and TCRdb kept only the in-frame ones, dropping some. This table has tens of thousands of clones, roughly 80% appearing once. The sequence was collected from an adult with an advanced solid tumor such as melanoma, head and neck, liver or kidney cancer. The sequencing here drew on CD4+ or CD8+ T cells sorted from blood, taken in a trial of the OX40 agonist ivuxolimab. The chain links TRBV30 to TRBJ1-2; the match to TRBD1 covers 7 bases. In DNA form, the CDR3 reads TGTGCCTGGAGTGCCCCGCGGGAATCCGGGACAGACTATGGCTACACCTTC. It codes for CAWSAPRESGTDYGYTF.